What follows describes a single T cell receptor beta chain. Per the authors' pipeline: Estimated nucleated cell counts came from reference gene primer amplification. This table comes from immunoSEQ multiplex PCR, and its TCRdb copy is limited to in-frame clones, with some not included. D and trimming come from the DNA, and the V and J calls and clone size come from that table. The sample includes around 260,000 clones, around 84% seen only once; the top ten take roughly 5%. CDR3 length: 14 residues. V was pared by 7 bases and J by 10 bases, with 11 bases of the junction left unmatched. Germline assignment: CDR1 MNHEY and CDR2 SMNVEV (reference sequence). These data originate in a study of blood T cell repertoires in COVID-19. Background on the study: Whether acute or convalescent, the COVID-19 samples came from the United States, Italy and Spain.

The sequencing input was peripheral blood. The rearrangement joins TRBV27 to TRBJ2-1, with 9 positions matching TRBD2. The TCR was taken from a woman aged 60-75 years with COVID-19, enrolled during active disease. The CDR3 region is CASTAGTSTQEQFF. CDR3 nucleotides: TGTGCCAGCACGGCCGGGACTAGCACCCAGGAGCAGTTCTTC.